This TCR beta chain appears in the sequencing data of a study of T-cell reconstitution after alpha-beta-depleted transplantation in children. The length of the CDR3 is 14 residues. The germline CDR1 and CDR2 sequences are SGHRS and YFSETQ. Trimming took off 0 bases at V and 11 bases at J, with 17 bases between the two ends. Unique molecular identifiers were incorporated during preparation of the TCRbeta library. TCRdb re-called the PCR reads through MiXCR, storing one row per CDR3 protein. The sample records some 830,000 distinct CDR3 sequences, roughly 16% being singletons. In regard to this clonotype: A read error is likely, as this CDR3 ends without the conserved phenylalanine or tryptophan.

The V call is TRBV5-1, the J call TRBJ1-1; D unresolved. The sequence derives from a male patient under 18 who had a stem cell transplant for acute lymphoblastic leukemia, so the T cells may come from the graft donor. The material was PBMCs, mostly from graft donor cells, obtained 360 days after TCRalphabeta/CD19-depleted stem cell transplant. In nucleotides, the CDR3 is TGCGCCAGCAGCTTGGAGGAGGCAATCAAGAGGGCTTTCGTT. Translated: CASSLEEAIKRAFV.